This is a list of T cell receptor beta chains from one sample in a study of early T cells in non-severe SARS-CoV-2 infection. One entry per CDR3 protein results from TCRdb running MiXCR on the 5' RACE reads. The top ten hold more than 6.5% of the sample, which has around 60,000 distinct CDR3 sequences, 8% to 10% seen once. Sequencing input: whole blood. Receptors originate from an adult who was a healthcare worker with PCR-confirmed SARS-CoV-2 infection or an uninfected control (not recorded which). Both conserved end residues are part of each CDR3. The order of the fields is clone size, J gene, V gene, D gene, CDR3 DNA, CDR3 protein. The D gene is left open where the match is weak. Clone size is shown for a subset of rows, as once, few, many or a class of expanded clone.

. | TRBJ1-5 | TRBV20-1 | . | TGCAGTGCTAGCCCGGCGGTGGGCAATCAGCCCCAGCATTTT | CSASPAVGNQPQHF
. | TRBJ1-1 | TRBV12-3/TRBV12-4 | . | TGTGCCAGCAGTTTAGCGGCCAGAGAGAACACTGAAGCTTTCTTT | CASSLAARENTEAFF
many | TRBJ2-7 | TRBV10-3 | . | TGTGCCATCAGCACTACTGGCATACCTGGCTACGAGCAGTACTTC | CAISTTGIPGYEQYF
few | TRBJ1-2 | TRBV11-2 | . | TGTGCCAGCAGCGGTCTCCAGGGCCACTATGGCTACACCTTC | CASSGLQGHYGYTF
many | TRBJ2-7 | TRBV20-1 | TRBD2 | TGCAGTGCTAGACTAGCGGGGACCTACGAGCAGTACTTC | CSARLAGTYEQYF
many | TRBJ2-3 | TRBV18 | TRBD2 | TGTGCCAGCTCACCGGGACTAGCGGCTAGCACAGATACGCAGTATTTT | CASSPGLAASTDTQYF
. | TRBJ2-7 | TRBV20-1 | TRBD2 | TGCAGTGGCGGGAGGAACTACGAGCAGTACTTC | CSGGRNYEQYF
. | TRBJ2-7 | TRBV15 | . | TGTGCCACCAGCAGAGACAGGACCTACGAGCAGTACTTC | CATSRDRTYEQYF
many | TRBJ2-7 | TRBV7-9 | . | TGTGCCAGCAGCTTCGGCGAGCAGTACTTC | CASSFGEQYF
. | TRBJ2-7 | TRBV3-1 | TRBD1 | TGTGCCAGCAGCCAAGTTTATGGGACAGAAACAACCTACGAGCAGTACTTC | CASSQVYGTETTYEQYF
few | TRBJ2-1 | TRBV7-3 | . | TGTGCCAGCAGCCCGGGACTTACCACTTACAATGAGCAGTTCTTC | CASSPGLTTYNEQFF